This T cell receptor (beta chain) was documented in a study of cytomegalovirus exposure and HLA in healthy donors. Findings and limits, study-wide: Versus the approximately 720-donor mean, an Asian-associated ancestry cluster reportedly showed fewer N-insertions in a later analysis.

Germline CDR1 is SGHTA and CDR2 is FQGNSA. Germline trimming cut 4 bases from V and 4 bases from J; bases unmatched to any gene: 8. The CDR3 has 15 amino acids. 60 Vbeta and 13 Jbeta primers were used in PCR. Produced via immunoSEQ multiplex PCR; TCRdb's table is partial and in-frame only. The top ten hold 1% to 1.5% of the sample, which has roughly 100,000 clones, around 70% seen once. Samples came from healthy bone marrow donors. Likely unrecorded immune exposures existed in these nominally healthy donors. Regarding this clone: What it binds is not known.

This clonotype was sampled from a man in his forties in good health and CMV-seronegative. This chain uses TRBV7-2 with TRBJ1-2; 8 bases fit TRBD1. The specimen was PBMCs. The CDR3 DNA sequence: TGTGCCAGCAGCTCCTCAGGGGGCGCTGGCTATGGCTACACCTTC. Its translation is CASSSSGGAGYGYTF.